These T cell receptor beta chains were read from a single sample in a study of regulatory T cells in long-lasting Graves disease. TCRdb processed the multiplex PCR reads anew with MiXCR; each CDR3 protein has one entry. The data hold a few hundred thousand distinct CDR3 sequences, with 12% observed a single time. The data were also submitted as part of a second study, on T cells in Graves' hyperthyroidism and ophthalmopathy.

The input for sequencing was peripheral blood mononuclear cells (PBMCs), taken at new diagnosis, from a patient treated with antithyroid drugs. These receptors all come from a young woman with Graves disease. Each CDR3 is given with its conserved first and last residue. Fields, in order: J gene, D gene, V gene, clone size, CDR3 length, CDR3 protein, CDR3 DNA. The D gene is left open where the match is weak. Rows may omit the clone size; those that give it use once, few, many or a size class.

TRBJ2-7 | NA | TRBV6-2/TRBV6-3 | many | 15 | CASSPLGGAMDEQYF | TGTGCCAGCAGTCCACTAGGAGGGGCCATGGACGAGCAGTACTTC
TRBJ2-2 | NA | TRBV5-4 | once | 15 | CASSVPGAATGELFF | TGTGCCAGCAGCGTCCCCGGGGCAGCCACCGGGGAGCTGTTTTTT
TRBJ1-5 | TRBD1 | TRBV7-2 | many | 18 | CASSAGAFDRGRAGPQHF | TGTGCCAGCAGCGCAGGGGCGTTTGACAGGGGGCGAGCTGGGCCCCAGCATTTT
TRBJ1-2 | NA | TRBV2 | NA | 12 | CASSRWLYGYTF | TGTGCCAGCAGTCGGTGGTTATATGGCTACACCTTC
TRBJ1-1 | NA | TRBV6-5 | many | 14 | CASSYNRKNTEAFF | TGTGCCAGCAGTTATAACCGGAAGAACACTGAAGCTTTCTTT
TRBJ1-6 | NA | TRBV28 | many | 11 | CASSFRTRFHF | TGTGCCAGCAGTTTTAGAACCCGCTTCCACTTT
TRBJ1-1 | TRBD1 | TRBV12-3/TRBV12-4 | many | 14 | CASSSYDRVTEAFF | TGTGCCAGCAGTTCTTACGACAGGGTGACTGAAGCTTTCTTT
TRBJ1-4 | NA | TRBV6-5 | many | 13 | CASSSGAGKKLFF | TGTGCCAGCAGTTCCGGGGCTGGGAAAAAACTGTTTTTT
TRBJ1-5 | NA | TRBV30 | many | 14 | CAWSPRPQGQPQHF | TGTGCCTGGAGCCCCCGACCCCAGGGTCAGCCCCAGCATTTT
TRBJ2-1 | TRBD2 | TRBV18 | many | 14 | CASSTSGSLGEQFF | TGTGCCAGCTCAACTAGCGGGAGTCTGGGTGAGCAGTTCTTC
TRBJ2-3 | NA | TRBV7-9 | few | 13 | CASSPSRGDTQYF | TGTGCCAGCAGCCCCTCCCGGGGTGATACGCAGTATTTT
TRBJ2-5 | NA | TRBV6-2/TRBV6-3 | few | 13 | CASSDWTTGTQYF | TGTGCCAGCAGTGATTGGACAACTGGGACCCAGTACTTC
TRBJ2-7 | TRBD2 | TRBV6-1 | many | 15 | CASRLGLAGQYEQYF | TGTGCCAGCAGGCTTGGACTAGCGGGACAATACGAGCAGTACTTC
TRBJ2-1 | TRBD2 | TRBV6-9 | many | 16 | CASSYSGGSSYNEQFF | TGTGCCAGCAGTTACTCAGGCGGGAGTTCCTACAATGAGCAGTTCTTC
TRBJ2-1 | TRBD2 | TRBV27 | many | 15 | CASSSGTTGPDEQFF | TGTGCCAGCAGTTCCGGGACTACAGGCCCTGATGAGCAGTTCTTC
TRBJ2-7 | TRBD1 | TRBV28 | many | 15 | CASRIGTGWSGEQYF | TGTGCCAGCAGGATCGGGACAGGGTGGAGCGGCGAGCAGTACTTC
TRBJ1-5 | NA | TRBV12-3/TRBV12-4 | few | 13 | CASSLGKRQPQHF | TGTGCCAGCAGTTTAGGGAAAAGGCAGCCCCAGCATTTT
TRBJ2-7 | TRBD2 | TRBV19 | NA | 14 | CASSRLAGDMEQYF | TGTGCCAGTAGCCGACTAGCGGGAGATATGGAGCAGTACTTC
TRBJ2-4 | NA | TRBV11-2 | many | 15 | CASSNPTVAKNIQYF | TGTGCCAGCAGCAACCCGACAGTAGCCAAAAACATTCAGTACTTC
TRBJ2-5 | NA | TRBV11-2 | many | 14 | CASTLVQGLETQYF | TGTGCCAGCACCCTAGTGCAGGGTCTAGAGACCCAGTACTTC
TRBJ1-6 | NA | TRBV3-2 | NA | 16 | CASSQAYRRPNSPLHF | TGTGCCAGCAGCCAAGCTTACAGGCGGCCCAATTCACCCCTCCACTTT
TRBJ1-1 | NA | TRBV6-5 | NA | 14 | CASSSRLGNTEAFF | TGTGCCAGCAGTTCACGCTTAGGGAACACTGAAGCTTTCTTT
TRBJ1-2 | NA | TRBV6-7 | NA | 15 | CASSDRGRGHYGYTF | TGTGCCAGCAGCGACCGAGGGAGAGGTCACTATGGCTACACCTTC
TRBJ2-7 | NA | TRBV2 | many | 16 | CASSRAVWRADYEQYF | TGTGCCAGCAGTCGTGCCGTCTGGCGGGCGGACTACGAGCAGTACTTC
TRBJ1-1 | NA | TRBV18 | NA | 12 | CASSPPGPEAFF | TGTGCCAGCTCACCACCGGGGCCTGAAGCTTTCTTT
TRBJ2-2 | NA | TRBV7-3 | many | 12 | CASSLTSGELFF | TGTGCCAGCAGCTTAACCTCCGGGGAGCTGTTTTTT
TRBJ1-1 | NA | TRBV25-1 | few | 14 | CASSGRGGDTEAFF | TGTGCCAGCAGTGGCCGGGGTGGGGACACTGAAGCTTTCTTT
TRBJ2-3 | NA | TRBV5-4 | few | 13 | CASSFDSTDTQYF | TGTGCCAGCAGCTTTGACTCTACAGATACGCAGTATTTT